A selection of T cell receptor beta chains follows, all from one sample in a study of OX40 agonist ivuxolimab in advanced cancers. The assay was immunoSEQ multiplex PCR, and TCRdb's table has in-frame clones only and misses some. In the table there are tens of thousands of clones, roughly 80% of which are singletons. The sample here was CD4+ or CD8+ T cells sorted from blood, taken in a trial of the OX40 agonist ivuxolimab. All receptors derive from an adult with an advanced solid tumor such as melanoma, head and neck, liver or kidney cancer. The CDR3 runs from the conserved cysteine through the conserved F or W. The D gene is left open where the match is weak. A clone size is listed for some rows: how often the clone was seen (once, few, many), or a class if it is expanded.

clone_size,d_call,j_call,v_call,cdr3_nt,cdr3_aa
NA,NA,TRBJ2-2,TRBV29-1,TGCAGCGTTGGTAGGGCCACCGGGGAGCTGTTTTTT,CSVGRATGELFF
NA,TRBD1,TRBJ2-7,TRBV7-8,TGTGCCAGCAGCCCTCCGGGACAGGGGGCTTATGAGCAGTACTTC,CASSPPGQGAYEQYF
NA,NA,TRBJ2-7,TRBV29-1,TGCAGCGTTGAATTTTCGGCCAGTGCAGCGCAGTACTTC,CSVEFSASAAQYF
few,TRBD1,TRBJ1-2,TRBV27,TGTGCCAGCAGTTTATCGACCCCTGACCGGGACAGGGGGGACTATGGCTACACCTTC,CASSLSTPDRDRGDYGYTF
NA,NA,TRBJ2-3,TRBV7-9,TGTGCCAGCCGAAATTCCGGGACACCGCAGGTGGATACGCAGTATTTT,CASRNSGTPQVDTQYF
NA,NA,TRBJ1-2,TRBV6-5,TGTGCCAGCAGTTATGGGGGAGTAGGTGGCTACACCTTC,CASSYGGVGGYTF
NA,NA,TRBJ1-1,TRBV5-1,TGCGCCAGCAGCAACCCGGACGGCTACACTGAAGCTTTCTTT,CASSNPDGYTEAFF
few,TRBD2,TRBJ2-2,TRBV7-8,TGTGCCAGCAGCCCGAGCGGGGTCTTCACCGGGGAGCTGTTTTTT,CASSPSGVFTGELFF
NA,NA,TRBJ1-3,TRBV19,TGTGCCAGTAGTATCGAGATCTCTGGAAACACCATATATTTT,CASSIEISGNTIYF
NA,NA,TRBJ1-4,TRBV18,TGTGCCAGCTCAGGGCAGGTCAATGAAAAACTGTTTTTT,CASSGQVNEKLFF
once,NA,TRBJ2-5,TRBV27,TGTGCCAGCAGTTTAAAGGGGAAAGAGACCCAGTACTTC,CASSLKGKETQYF
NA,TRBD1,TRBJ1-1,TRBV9,TGTGCCAGCAGCGAGCAGGGGGCTGGCACTGAAGCTTTCTTT,CASSEQGAGTEAFF
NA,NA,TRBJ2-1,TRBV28,TGTGCCAGCAGTTTACCGGGGTACAATGAGCAGTTCTTC,CASSLPGYNEQFF
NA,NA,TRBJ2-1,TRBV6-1,TGTGCCAGCAGTTTTACAGCGGGCCCGCAGTTCTTC,CASSFTAGPQFF
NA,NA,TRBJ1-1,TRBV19,TGTGCCAGTAGTATAGGAGGGGGAGCGAACACTGAAGCTTTCTTT,CASSIGGGANTEAFF
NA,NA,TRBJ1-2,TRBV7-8,TGTGCCAGCAGCTTAGCGGGGGTGGGTGGCTACACCTTC,CASSLAGVGGYTF
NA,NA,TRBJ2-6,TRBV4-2,TGTGCCAGCAGCCAAGTAATAGGGGCTGGGGCCAACGTCCTGACTTTC,CASSQVIGAGANVLTF